The 27 T cell receptor beta chains below come from one sample, sequenced in a study of neurological immune-mediated disorders (dated by TCRdb to between 2018 and 2020). Library generation was performed with 5' RACE. TCRdb records Illumina HiSeq 2500 as the sequencer. The public reads were reprocessed in TCRdb via fastp at Q25 and MiXCR, keeping in-frame beta chains. Identical CDR3 protein sequences are pooled into one entry, listed with their most common genes and DNA. Across this sample there are more than 100,000 distinct CDR3 sequences, with 11% seen only once. The top ten clones comprise about 3% of the sample. The intended sense of this specimen's time point label: longitudinal time-point 3. Sequencing was carried out using PBMCs. These receptors were taken from a female donor with HTLV-1-associated myelopathy (HAM/TSP).

Many counts were recorded for this clonotype. This chain joins TRBV28 and TRBJ2-7, with TRBD1 matching over 10 bases. With V trimmed by 6 bases and J by 5 bases, 10 bases remained unmatched. This CDR3 region has 15 residues. CDR1 MDHEN and CDR2 SYDVKM come from the germline V gene. This CDR3 reads CASSSPGQGNDEQYF. The CDR3 coding sequence is TGTGCCAGCAGCTCTCCGGGACAGGGGAACGACGAGCAGTACTTC.

This clonotype was observed at least ten times. The chain recombines TRBV20-1 with TRBJ2-4; 9 bases are shared with TRBD2. The CDR3 is made up of 14 amino acids. Germline assignment: CDR1 DFQATT and CDR2 SNEGSKA (reference sequence). V lost 1 base, J lost 8 bases, and 6 bases stayed unmatched. CDR3 residues: CSARVAGGPYIQYF. The CDR3, as DNA: TGCAGTGCTAGAGTTGCGGGGGGGCCATACATTCAGTACTTC.

The V call is TRBV9, the J call TRBJ2-1; 10 bases fit TRBD1. The ends lost 1 base at V and 3 bases at J; junction bases unmatched: 1. The germline CDR1 and CDR2 sequences are SGDLS and YYNGEE. The CDR3 is 15 residues long. CDR3 bases: TGTGCCAGCAGCGTAAGGACAGGGGGCTACAATGAGCAGTTCTTC. This sequence encodes CASSVRTGGYNEQFF.

At least ten counts were recorded for this clonotype. The chain carries TRBV2 and TRBJ2-7, with D possibly TRBD1 on 6 matching bases. The CDR3 runs 12 residues. CDR1 and CDR2 (germline): SNHLY, FYNNEI. The V end was cut by 5 bases, the J end by 3 bases, with 8 bases between. CDR3 DNA: TGTGCCAGCAGTTCGGACAGCTACGAGCAGTACTTC. This encodes CASSSDSYEQYF.

To note about this clonotype: An end of the junction does not agree with germline; a read error may underlie this. The chain carries TRBV5-1 and TRBJ1-2, with 7 bases lining up with TRBD1. The CDR3 extends over 14 amino acids. CDR1 is SGHRS, CDR2 YFSETQ, per germline. The CDR3 nucleotides read TGCGCCAGGAGCGCCTCAGGGGGGGACTATAGCTACACCTTC. Its translation is CARSASGGDYSYTF.

This clonotype was recorded many times. The CDR3 nucleotides are TGCAGTGTGCCTTCGGAAGCGCCCTCGATATACCGCTCCTACAATGAGCAGTTCTTC. The encoded protein is CSVPSEAPSIYRSYNEQFF. V gene TRBV20-1 combines with J gene TRBJ2-1; the D is unclear. Germline lookup yields CDR1 DFQATT and CDR2 SNEGSKA (reference sequence). CDR3 length equals 19 residues. The ends were cut back, 7 bases at V and 0 bases at J, with 28 bases in the middle.

This clonotype was recorded many times. J is TRBJ2-3 and V is TRBV10-3; no reliable D call. Germline V gene sequence: CDR1 ENHRY, CDR2 SYGVKD. The ends were cut back, 4 bases at V and 6 bases at J, with 8 bases in the middle. The CDR3 consists of 12 residues. This chain's CDR3 is CAISGGADTQYF. The CDR3 DNA is TGTGCCATCAGTGGTGGTGCGGATACGCAGTATTTT.

This clonotype appeared many times. V and J are TRBV5-1 and TRBJ1-5; 7 nucleotides match TRBD1. CDR3 length: 16 residues. V dropped 5 bases and J dropped 0; count of bases not matched to a gene: 8. Germline assignment: CDR1 SGHRS and CDR2 YFSETQ. CDR3 protein: CASRPDEGASNQPQHF. CDR3 nucleotide sequence: TGCGCCAGCAGACCCGACGAGGGGGCTAGCAATCAGCCCCAGCATTTT.

This clonotype has ten or more counts. The chain's CDR3 is CASSLVLRLFYSTDTQYF. The CDR3, as DNA: TGTGCCAGCAGCTTGGTACTCCGGCTGTTCTATAGCACAGATACGCAGTATTTT. This chain uses TRBV5-6 with TRBJ2-3, with unresolved D. Trimming removed 0 bases at V and 0 bases at J, with 17 bases between. The CDR3 has 18 amino acids. Germline loops: CDR1 SGHDT, CDR2 YYEEEE.

This clonotype was picked up many times. V is TRBV5-1 and J is TRBJ2-7; TRBD1 aligns across 9 bases. The ends lost 7 bases at V and 5 bases at J; junction bases unmatched: 10. CDR3 size: 14 residues. Germline V gene lookup returns CDR1 SGHRS and CDR2 YFSETQ. The CDR3 DNA is TGCGCCAGCGGTCAAACAGGGGGCGCCGACGAGCAGTACTTC. This encodes CASGQTGGADEQYF.

This clonotype has more than one count but fewer than ten. V and J are TRBV7-2 and TRBJ2-3; D may correspond to TRBD1 or TRBD2 (6 bases each). The germline V gene has CDR1 SGHTA and CDR2 FQGNSA. CDR3 length equals 14 residues. The V and J ends lost 9 bases and 0 bases respectively, with 13 bases between them. The CDR3 DNA follows: TGTGCCAGTTGTAAGGGGGGTAGCACAGATACGCAGTATTTT. It yields the protein CASCKGGSTDTQYF. The variable domain in full, with the rest retrieved from reference TRBV7-2 and TRBJ2-3, is GAGVSQSPSNKVTEKGKDVELRCDPISGHTALYWYRQSLGQGLEFLIYFQGNSAPDKSGLPSDRFSAERTGGSVSTLTIQRTQQEDSAVYLCASCKGGSTDTQYFGPGTRLTVL.

In its sample, this clonotype was seen many times. CDR3 nucleotides: TGTGCCAGCAGTGGAGTAGCGGGGGGCAATGAGCAGTTCTTC. It encodes CASSGVAGGNEQFF. The chain couples TRBV6-4 to TRBJ2-1, with 10 nucleotides matching TRBD2. Germline-derived CDR1 and CDR2 are MRHNA and SNTAGT. The CDR3 has 14 amino acids. Losses at the gene ends were 4 bases for V and 6 bases for J; bases not matched to a gene: 3.

Many counts were recorded for this clonotype. This CDR3 reads CASSLGTVGYNSPLHF. The CDR3, as DNA: TGTGCCAGCAGTCTAGGGACAGTGGGCTATAATTCACCCCTCCACTTT. The rearrangement joins TRBV28 to TRBJ1-6; the match to TRBD1 covers 7 bases. This CDR3 region has 16 residues. J gave up 3 bases and V 5 bases, and 7 bases lay outside the gene matches. Germline CDR1 is MDHEN and CDR2 is SYDVKM.

At least ten counts were recorded for this clonotype. The chain uses TRBV20-1 and TRBJ2-5; TRBD1 matches at 7 bases. The CDR3 consists of 15 residues. Germline trimming cut 6 bases from V and 5 bases from J; bases unmatched to any gene: 15. Looked up from germline, CDR1 is DFQATT and CDR2 is SNEGSKA (reference sequence). CDR3 in DNA: TGCAGTGCCCCCACGCCCGGCAGGGGGAGTGAGACCCAGTACTTC. It translates to CSAPTPGRGSETQYF.

For this clonotype: A much larger clone differs from this one at a single base, so this may be a read error. The rearrangement links TRBV20-1 to TRBJ2-3; 8 bases agree with TRBD2. Trimming removed 4 bases from V and 1 base from J; junction bases left unmatched: 4. The CDR3 is 14 residues long. Germline assignment: CDR1 DFQATT and CDR2 SNEGSKA (reference sequence). CDR3 sequence (DNA): TGCAGTGCTACTTACGGGGGGGGCACAGATACGCAGTATTTT. This sequence encodes CSATYGGGTDTQYF.

This clonotype occurred many times. The V gene is TRBV6-5, the J gene TRBJ2-1; 10 positions agree with TRBD1. Germline loops: CDR1 MNHEY, CDR2 SVGAGI. This CDR3 has 15 amino acids. V shed 5 bases, J shed 7 bases, and the junction held 8 bases outside the gene matches. The CDR3 is CASSKPGQGKNEQFF. CDR3 in DNA: TGTGCCAGCAGTAAACCGGGACAGGGGAAAAATGAGCAGTTCTTC.

This clonotype showed up many times. V gene TRBV7-3 combines with J gene TRBJ2-1; D may be TRBD2 (5 bases). The CDR3 length is 15 residues. The germline V and J ends were trimmed by 4 bases and 0 bases, with 10 bases remaining between them. Germline V gives CDR1 SGHTA, CDR2 FQGTGA. CDR3 loop: CASSSGLSSYNEQFF. DNA for the CDR3: TGTGCCAGCAGCTCTGGACTTAGCTCCTACAATGAGCAGTTCTTC.

This clonotype was seen more than once but under ten times. The J gene is TRBJ2-1, the V gene TRBV11-2; TRBD2 agrees at 16 bases. Per the germline V gene, CDR1 is SGHAT and CDR2 is FQNNGV. J lost 8 bases, V lost 5 bases, and 6 bases had no gene match. This CDR3 has 16 amino acids. The CDR3 here is CASSTGTSGGAYEQFF. The DNA of the CDR3 is TGTGCCAGCAGCACCGGGACTAGCGGGGGGGCCTATGAGCAGTTCTTC.

This clonotype was found many times. The chain employs TRBV20-1 and TRBJ2-3; D possibly corresponds to TRBD2 (6 bases). V was trimmed by 1 base and J by 5 bases, leaving 10 bases between them. The CDR3 loop spans 13 amino acids. Germline lookup yields CDR1 DFQATT and CDR2 SNEGSKA (reference sequence). The CDR3 is CSARVAGKDTQYF. The DNA for the CDR3 is TGCAGTGCTAGAGTTGCGGGGAAAGATACGCAGTATTTT.

The sample holds many counts of this clonotype. The chain couples TRBV7-2 to TRBJ2-7; 7 bases align to TRBD2. This CDR3 is 15 amino acids long. V lost 3 bases, J lost 6 bases, and 11 bases stayed unmatched. Germline values: CDR1 SGHTA, CDR2 FQGNSA. This CDR3 reads CASSLWGDGGIEQYF. The CDR3 region has the DNA TGTGCCAGCAGCTTGTGGGGGGACGGGGGGATCGAGCAGTACTTC.

This clonotype was seen ten or more times. The genes are TRBV5-6 and TRBJ2-7; D is unresolved. The V end was cut by 0 bases, the J end by 0 bases, with 10 bases between. The CDR3 length is 15 residues. Germline assignment: CDR1 SGHDT and CDR2 YYEEEE. This CDR3 is CASSLAPGASYEQYF. The CDR3 DNA reads as TGTGCCAGCAGCTTGGCCCCTGGAGCCTCCTACGAGCAGTACTTC.

This clonotype was counted at least ten times. This chain links TRBV4-1 with TRBJ2-1; tentative D call: TRBD2 (5 bases). The CDR3 length is 20 residues. The germline V and J ends were trimmed by 4 bases and 0 bases, with 25 bases remaining between them. The germline CDR1 and CDR2 sequences are MGHRA and YSYEKL. The CDR3 nucleotides are TGCGCCAGCAGCCGGAGTTTTGAGGCGACCCTAGGGAGCTCCTACAATGAGCAGTTCTTC. Protein sequence: CASSRSFEATLGSSYNEQFF.

This clonotype is classed as medium-sized (0.01 to 0.1%). This chain links TRBV5-1 with TRBJ2-7; 7 bases map to TRBD2. Per germline, CDR1 SGHRS and CDR2 YFSETQ. This CDR3 comprises 14 residues. Trimming removed 1 base from V and 6 bases from J; junction bases left unmatched: 7. This CDR3 is CASSLWDGGFEQYF. The DNA of the CDR3 is TGCGCCAGCAGCTTGTGGGACGGGGGGTTCGAGCAGTACTTC.

This clonotype was counted ten times or more. This chain connects TRBV20-1 to TRBJ2-1; TRBD1 agrees at 7 bases. CDR3 length: 14 amino acids. V was clipped by 8 bases and J by 1 base; unmatched bases: 8. The germline gives CDR1 DFQATT, CDR2 SNEGSKA (reference sequence). The CDR3 DNA sequence: TGCAGTCCCGACAGGGTGGGATCCTACAATGAGCAGTTCTTC. It codes for CSPDRVGSYNEQFF.

The chain links TRBV5-6 to TRBJ2-5; 14 bases align to TRBD2. The CDR3 contains 15 residues. J lost 5 bases, V lost 4 bases, and 4 bases had no gene match. Looked up from germline, CDR1 is SGHDT and CDR2 is YYEEEE. The CDR3 coding sequence is TGTGCCAGCAGCGGGACTAGCGGGGGTCGGGAGACCCAGTACTTC. Protein product: CASSGTSGGRETQYF.

This clonotype has a count of ten or more. This rearrangement joins TRBV20-1 to TRBJ2-3; maybe TRBD2 (6 bases). V was trimmed by 0 bases and J by 2 bases, leaving 9 bases between them. The CDR3 totals 14 residues. CDR1 and CDR2 (germline): DFQATT, SNEGSKA (reference sequence). The CDR3 nucleotides are TGCAGTGCTAGAGATGGGGGGTACACAGATACGCAGTATTTT. Encoded protein: CSARDGGYTDTQYF.

In this sample, this clonotype turned up many times. V is TRBV27 and J is TRBJ2-7, with 11 bases matching TRBD1. The germline gives CDR1 MNHEY, CDR2 SMNVEV (reference sequence). The CDR3 has 16 residues. The J segment lost 3 bases and the V segment lost 3 bases, leaving 7 bases of the junction unmatched. As DNA, the CDR3 is TGTGCCAGCAGTTTTGGCCGGGGGACAGGGGGCTACGAGCAGTACTTC. This sequence encodes CASSFGRGTGGYEQYF.